One T cell receptor beta chain is described in this entry. Its target is unknown. At survey level, the immunoSEQ assay was run in its v3.0 version. The protocol was immunoSEQ multiplex PCR, while the TCRdb copy is restricted to in-frame clones and leaves out a portion. The sample records tens of thousands of clones, 90% to 95% being singletons. The CDR3 sequence is 16 residues long. From germline, CDR1 is MNHEY and CDR2 SVGAGI. The V and J ends lost 0 bases and 0 bases respectively, with 11 bases between them. The data belong to a study of long-term antiretroviral therapy in people with HIV. Samples held roughly 0.85-11 million cryopreserved PBMC, and DNA extraction followed. The study, taken as a whole, reports: HIV repertoires spanned narrower CDR3 length ranges than controls.

The sequence was obtained from a man younger than 40 with HIV. The rearrangement uses TRBV6-5 and TRBJ1-1; D gene ambiguous. Sequencing used unsorted PBMCs, obtained approximately 6.3 years after starting antiretroviral therapy. The CDR3 DNA is TGTGCCAGCAGTTACTCAAGTCATTTCATGAACACTGAAGCTTTCTTT. Protein: CASSYSSHFMNTEAFF.